This T cell receptor beta chain was recovered during a study of blood T cells in healthy people across ages. A second PCR, run for roughly 7 to 12 cycles, used a sample-barcoded 5' primer plus a J-beta primer mix. TCRdb re-analysed the 5' RACE reads in MiXCR, keeping a single row per CDR3 protein. The sample records about 650,000 distinct CDR3 sequences, 45% to 60% being singletons. Regarding this clonotype: Its specificity is unknown.

Study-level points and caveats: Unsorted PBMC material precluded a definitive naive versus antigen-experienced comparison. Diversity was estimated from one million T cells, and these estimates were considered underestimates.

The sequence was obtained from a woman over 75 in good health. The sequenced sample consisted of blood.

For the CDR3, the DNA is TGCAGTGCTGACTTAGTGGGACGGCACCAAGAGACCCAGTACTTC. Residues: CSADLVGRHQETQYF. The rearrangement uses TRBV20-1 and TRBJ2-5; D is possibly TRBD1 or TRBD2 (5 bases each). This CDR3 contains 15 residues. V lost 5 bases to trimming and J lost 0 bases, with 16 bases between them. Germline V gives CDR1 DFQATT, CDR2 SNEGSKA (reference sequence).